In this sample, the clone carrying this TCR beta chain turned up a few times. Its target is not known. Germline V gene data show CDR1 as KGHSH and CDR2 as LQKENI. The germline V and J ends were trimmed by 4 bases and 7 bases, with 25 bases remaining between them. This CDR3 has 17 residues. These data are taken from a study of blood T cells in healthy people across ages. A second about 6 to 11 cycle PCR used barcoded and J-beta primers. All samples gave at least 2.5 million CDR3-containing paired-end reads. TCRdb re-derived calls from the 5' RACE reads in MiXCR, one entry per CDR3 protein. The sample records about 650,000 distinct CDR3 sequences, 32% being singletons. Study-wide findings and caveats: Naive CD4+ cell counts and diversity both ran higher in long-lived than in aged donors. Lack of knowledge of donor CMV status possibly confounded expanded clonotype changes.

It was approximately 10 milliliters of peripheral blood that were drawn from each donor. V gene TRBV18 combines with J gene TRBJ1-2, with unresolved D. The TCR comes from a woman aged 80 or older in good health. The material sequenced was blood. The CDR3: CASSRTGQTFSIGGYTF. The CDR3 region has the DNA TGTGCCAGCTCACGAACTGGCCAGACCTTTTCGATCGGTGGCTACACCTTC. Based on the CDR3 plus reference TRBV18 and TRBJ1-2, the full variable domain is NAGVMQNPRHLVRRRGQEARLRCSPMKGHSHVYWYRQLPEEGLKFMVYLQKENIIDESGMPKERFSAEFPKEGPSILRIQQVVRGDSAAYFCASSRTGQTFSIGGYTFGSGTRLTVV.